This T cell receptor (beta chain) was captured by sequencing in a study of cytomegalovirus exposure and HLA in healthy donors. Regarding the study as a whole: According to a later analysis, TCR clusters from the first cohort tended to co-occur in the 120 or so validation repertoires. Most TCR sequences showed up rarely, but some public TCRs showed up in many donors. According to the study, 180 or so TCR beta chains were cytomegalovirus-associated.

Clones were read by immunoSEQ multiplex PCR, and TCRdb kept only the in-frame ones, dropping some. The sample lists tens of thousands of clones, about 90% occurring once. As to this clone: Its antigen is as yet unknown.

Germline-derived CDR1 and CDR2 are MNHEY and SMNVEV (reference sequence). V was pared by 3 bases and J by 11 bases, with 16 bases between. The CDR3 has 13 amino acids. Material for sequencing was PBMCs. This receptor was obtained from a man younger than 35 in good health and CMV-seronegative. This sequence joins TRBV27 and TRBJ1-1, with D unresolved. CDR3 loop: CASSFSRSSRAFF. In DNA form, the CDR3 reads TGTGCCAGCAGTTTTTCTCGGTCCTCGAGGGCTTTCTTT.